This T cell receptor (beta chain) is drawn from a study of blood T cell repertoires in COVID-19. Whole-study context: Samples representing acute and convalescent COVID-19 were sourced from the United States, Italy and Spain. Sources were T cells, B-cell-depleted T cells, or PBMCs; the material itself was cDNA or gDNA.

CDR3 size: 14 residues. V shed 4 bases and J shed 1 base, with 11 bases lying between them. Germline CDR1 reads SGHRS; CDR2 reads YFSETQ. About this clone itself: The same CDR3 is also encoded by other DNA sequences in this sample.

Per the original methods: How many nucleated cells were present was estimated from reference gene primer amplification. Profiled with immunoSEQ multiplex PCR; TCRdb holds only in-frame clones, not every one. That table supplies the V and J calls and clone size; D and trimming were determined from the DNA. The repertoire includes fewer than 700,000 clones, around 90% of them detected once, and 7.8% sits in the top ten. Seattle participants joined during active infection and were tracked over time. The sequenced material came from peripheral blood. The receptor was derived from a woman aged 45-59 years with COVID-19, enrolled during active disease. The V and J genes are TRBV5-1 and TRBJ1-1; D not resolved. As DNA, the CDR3 is TGCGCCAGCAGCCTTTGGGCAGGGAACACTGAAGCTTTCTTT. It yields the protein CASSLWAGNTEAFF.